This T cell receptor beta chain appears in the sequencing data of a study of Graves' ophthalmopathy and Graves' hyperthyroidism. Researchers took RNA transcripts and amplified TCR beta CDR3 regions from them. HTBI primers were used in a first-round RT-PCR, which preceded a second-round multiplex PCR. In TCRdb, the multiplex PCR reads were re-called with MiXCR into one record per CDR3 protein. In the table there are about 370,000 distinct CDR3 sequences, about 18% of which are singletons. This CDR3 region has 13 residues. Trimming shortened V by 1 base and J by 5 bases, and 9 bases separated the two germline ends. Germline loops: CDR1 SGHAT, CDR2 FQNNGV. Hyperthyroidism patients, all newly diagnosed, had under 2 months' duration and ages of 18 to 65. The table lists this clonotype with many counts.

This sequence was found in an adult woman with stable Graves' hyperthyroidism. The chain is built from TRBV11-2 and TRBJ2-7; the D gene is possibly TRBD2 (5 bases). Material for sequencing was peripheral blood. CDR3 sequence: CASSLVGENEQYF. In nucleotides, the CDR3 is TGTGCCAGCAGCTTAGTCGGGGAGAACGAGCAGTACTTC.